This passage covers 18 T cell receptor beta chains from one sample sequenced in a study of T cells in Graves' hyperthyroidism and ophthalmopathy. Using RNA transcripts as the source, TCR beta CDR3 regions were amplified. First-round RT-PCR of the TCR CDR3 relied on the HTBI primer set. MiXCR, run by TCRdb on the multiplex PCR reads, gives a single entry per CDR3 protein. Of 690,000 or so distinct CDR3 sequences in the sample, roughly a sixth were seen once. The sample comprised blood. The receptors shown here come from a woman in her forties or fifties with Graves' hyperthyroidism that later progressed to Graves' ophthalmopathy.

V and J are TRBV5-1 and TRBJ1-6; no clear D gene. Trimming took off 2 bases at V and 14 bases at J, with 14 bases between the two ends. The CDR3 runs 13 residues. CDR1 and CDR2 (germline): SGHRS, YFSETQ. CDR3: CASSFRRDSALHF. DNA for the CDR3: TGCGCCAGCAGCTTTCGTAGAGACTCAGCCCTCCACTTT.

In this sample, this clonotype turned up many times. The chain combines TRBV2 with TRBJ2-1; 10 bases are shared with TRBD1. The CDR3 is 15 amino acids. The J segment lost 8 bases and the V segment lost 4 bases, leaving 8 bases of the junction unmatched. CDR1 and CDR2 (germline): SNHLY, FYNNEI. CDR3 nucleotide sequence: TGTGCCAGCAGTGCAAGGGACAGGGGAACGGATGAGCAGTTCTTC. As protein: CASSARDRGTDEQFF.

This clonotype was picked up many times. CDR3 sequence (DNA): TGTGCCAGCAGTTTAGGCGGCACCCCCCCGGCCGAGCAGTACTTC. As protein: CASSLGGTPPAEQYF. The V call is TRBV12-3 or TRBV12-4, the J call TRBJ2-7; D not certain. There are 15 residues in the CDR3. Trimming took off 1 base at V and 6 bases at J, with 16 bases between the two ends.

This chain connects TRBV6-1 to TRBJ1-2; D is uncertain. Trimming pared 4 bases from V and 2 bases from J, leaving 11 bases between. This CDR3 is 14 amino acids long. CDR1 is MNHNS, CDR2 SASEGT, per germline. CDR3 coding DNA: TGTGCCAGCAGTGGGACTTCTGTAAACTATGGCTACACCTTC. This codes for CASSGTSVNYGYTF.

This clonotype was counted many times. The chain links TRBV5-1 to TRBJ2-2; D remains unclear. V shed 0 bases and J shed 2 bases, with 8 bases lying between them. Germline V gene sequence: CDR1 SGHRS, CDR2 YFSETQ. This CDR3 is built from 15 residues. CDR3 sequence: CASSLDGSNTGELFF. CDR3 nucleotides: TGCGCCAGCAGCTTGGATGGCAGTAACACCGGGGAGCTGTTTTTT. The whole variable domain, remainder taken from reference TRBV5-1 and TRBJ2-2, is KAGVTQTPRYLIKTRGQQVTLSCSPISGHRSVSWYQQTPGQGLQFLFEYFSETQRNKGNFPGRFSGRQFSNSRSEMNVSTLELGDSALYLCASSLDGSNTGELFFGEGSRLTVL.

V is TRBV5-4 and J is TRBJ1-2, with 9 bases that match TRBD1. V dropped 5 bases and J dropped 5; count of bases not matched to a gene: 10. The length of the CDR3 is 15 residues. Germline lookup yields CDR1 SGHNT and CDR2 YYREEE (reference sequence). CDR3 DNA: TGTGCCAGCAGTCCCGGACAGGGGAACGGTTATGGCTACACCTTC. Protein: CASSPGQGNGYGYTF.

This clonotype was seen a few times. The chain combines TRBV6-5 with TRBJ1-4; unclear D gene. Trimming removed 0 bases from V and 5 bases from J, with 10 bases in between. The CDR3 runs to 15 residues. Germline CDR1 reads MNHEY; CDR2 reads SVGAGI. The CDR3 protein is CASSYSTGVNEKLFF. The DNA for the CDR3 is TGTGCCAGCAGTTACTCGACTGGGGTAAATGAAAAACTGTTTTTT.

This chain connects TRBV11-2 to TRBJ2-1; 10 bases are shared with TRBD2. The CDR3 is 15 residues long. V trimming: 6 bases; J trimming: 5 bases; junction bases outside the gene matches: 7. Germline V CDR1 and CDR2: SGHAT, FQNNGV. This CDR3 is CASRTGTSAHNEQFF. The CDR3 DNA sequence: TGTGCCAGCAGAACCGGGACTAGCGCCCACAATGAGCAGTTCTTC.

This clonotype was counted a few times. The J gene is TRBJ1-5, the V gene TRBV6-1; perhaps TRBD1 as D (5 bases). Trimming took off 5 bases at V and 6 bases at J, with 17 bases between the two ends. The CDR3 runs 15 residues. Germline V CDR1 and CDR2: MNHNS, SASEGT. CDR3: CASSREGGAGQPQHF. Here the CDR3 DNA reads TGTGCCAGCAGTAGGGAAGGAGGGGCAGGTCAGCCCCAGCATTTT.

This clonotype has at least ten counts. J is TRBJ2-1 and V is TRBV5-1; D may match TRBD1 or TRBD2 (5 bases each). Germline V gene lookup returns CDR1 SGHRS and CDR2 YFSETQ. This CDR3 is 16 amino acids long. The V and J ends lost 0 bases and 0 bases respectively, with 10 bases between them. The CDR3 sequence: CASSLAKGRSYNEQFF. CDR3 bases: TGCGCCAGCAGCTTGGCCAAGGGACGCTCCTACAATGAGCAGTTCTTC.

V usage is TRBV7-9 and J usage is TRBJ1-4; D is possibly TRBD1 (5 bases). CDR1 and CDR2 (germline): SEHNR, FQNEAQ (reference sequence). The CDR3 has 16 amino acids. Trimming shortened V by 6 bases and J by 7 bases, and 21 bases separated the two germline ends. The CDR3 nucleotides are TGTGCCAGCAGTCTTCGACAGACCTTAGAGGGTGAAAAACTGTTTTTT. It encodes CASSLRQTLEGEKLFF.

V is TRBV20-1 and J is TRBJ2-5, with 8 positions matching TRBD2. This CDR3 has 13 amino acids. The ends lost 2 bases at V and 5 bases at J; junction bases unmatched: 4. Per the germline V gene, CDR1 is DFQATT and CDR2 is SNEGSKA (reference sequence). CDR3 nucleotide sequence: TGCAGTGCTAGATCGTGGACTAGCGAGACCCAGTACTTC. It encodes CSARSWTSETQYF.

The chain uses TRBV6-1 and TRBJ2-1; 12 bases are a match to TRBD2. J gave up 4 bases and V 8 bases, and 9 bases lay outside the gene matches. This CDR3 spans 16 amino acids. The V gene's germline CDR1 is MNHNS and CDR2 SASEGT. Here the CDR3 DNA reads TGTGCCAGCGGCGCGACTAGCGGGGGTTTGTACAATGAGCAGTTCTTC. This translates into CASGATSGGLYNEQFF.

The CDR3 loop is CASSELAGHRTGELFF. DNA of the CDR3: TGTGCCAGCAGTGAACTGGCCGGACATCGCACCGGGGAGCTGTTTTTT. This rearrangement joins TRBV6-1 to TRBJ2-2, with D possibly being TRBD1 (5 bases). The CDR3 has 16 amino acids. Looked up from germline, CDR1 is MNHNS and CDR2 is SASEGT. Trimming cost V 2 bases and J 4 bases, with 14 bases left between them.

The chain carries TRBV29-1 and TRBJ2-5; D may correspond to TRBD1 or TRBD2 (7 bases each). The CDR3 spans 16 residues. Trimming cost V 5 bases and J 1 base, with 20 bases left between them. CDR1 SQVTM and CDR2 ANQGSEA come from the germline V gene. CDR3 loop: CSVQGGPRGGQETQYF. CDR3 nucleotides: TGCAGCGTTCAAGGGGGGCCCAGGGGGGGCCAAGAGACCCAGTACTTC.

The CDR3 DNA follows: TGTGCCAGCAGCTCACCGGGACTAGGGCAAGAGACCCAGTACTTC. It is translated as CASSSPGLGQETQYF. The J gene is TRBJ2-5, the V gene TRBV7-9; TRBD2 agrees at 8 bases. Germline lookup yields CDR1 SEHNR and CDR2 FQNEAQ (reference sequence). This CDR3 has 15 amino acids. Unmatched junction bases numbered 6, after V lost 4 bases and J lost 2 bases.

V is TRBV7-2 and J is TRBJ1-5, with a possible D match to TRBD1 (6 bases). Germline V lookup: CDR1 SGHTA, CDR2 FQGNSA. V lost 4 bases, J lost 6 bases, and 13 bases lay in between. The CDR3 runs to 14 residues. CDR3 region: CASSSQAGAQPQHF. In nucleotides, the CDR3 is TGTGCCAGCAGCTCCCAAGCGGGGGCTCAGCCCCAGCATTTT.

V usage is TRBV7-9 and J usage is TRBJ1-1; unclear D gene. Trimming cost V 1 base and J 4 bases, with 13 bases left between them. The germline CDR1 and CDR2 sequences are SEHNR and FQNEAQ (reference sequence). CDR3 length equals 15 residues. The CDR3 DNA reads as TGTGCCAGCAGCTTAGGGGAGGGTCGGAGCACTGAAGCTTTCTTT. Its protein product is CASSLGEGRSTEAFF.